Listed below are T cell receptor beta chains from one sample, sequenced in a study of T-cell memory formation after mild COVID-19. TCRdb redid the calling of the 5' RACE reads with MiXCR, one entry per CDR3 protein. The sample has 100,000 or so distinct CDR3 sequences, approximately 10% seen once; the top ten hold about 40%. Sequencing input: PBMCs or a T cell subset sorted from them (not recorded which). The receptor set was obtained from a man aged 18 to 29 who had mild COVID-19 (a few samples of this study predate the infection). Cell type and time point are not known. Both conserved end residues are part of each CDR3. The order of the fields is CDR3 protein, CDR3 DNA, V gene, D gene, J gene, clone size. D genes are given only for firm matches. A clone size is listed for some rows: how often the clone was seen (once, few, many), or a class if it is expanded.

CASSRLGLTPDGYTF	TGTGCCAGCAGCCGCCTTGGACTCACACCGGATGGCTACACCTTC	TRBV7-8	.	TRBJ1-2	few
CASSQVPGYEQYF	TGCGCCAGCAGCCAAGTCCCCGGTTACGAGCAGTACTTC	TRBV4-3	.	TRBJ2-7	.
CASSTGQGGHEQYF	TGTGCCAGCTCAACTGGACAGGGCGGCCACGAGCAGTACTTC	TRBV18	TRBD1	TRBJ2-7	.
CSARATGDTGELFF	TGCAGTGCTAGGGCGACAGGGGACACCGGGGAGCTGTTTTTT	TRBV20-1	TRBD1	TRBJ2-2	few
CASSDGTVGKTQYF	TGCGCCAGCAGCGACGGGACGGTTGGGAAGACCCAGTACTTC	TRBV4-3	.	TRBJ2-5	few
CAHLGDSPYEQYF	TGTGCCCACTTGGGAGACAGTCCCTACGAGCAGTACTTC	TRBV2	.	TRBJ2-7	few
CASSLSSGEAYEQYF	TGTGCCAGCAGCTTGTCTAGCGGGGAGGCCTACGAGCAGTACTTC	TRBV5-5	TRBD2	TRBJ2-7	.
CASSLYYGLERTNTGELFF	TGTGCCAGCAGCTTATACTACGGACTAGAGAGAACGAACACCGGGGAGCTGTTTTTT	TRBV7-8	TRBD2	TRBJ2-2	many
CASSPRDRSYEQYF	TGTGCCAGCAGCCCCCGGGACCGCTCCTACGAGCAGTACTTC	TRBV7-9	.	TRBJ2-7	many
CASSPGGTQYF	TGTGCCAGCAGTCCCGGAGGAACCCAGTACTTC	TRBV9	.	TRBJ2-5	few
CASHWTGINTEAFF	TGCGCCAGTCATTGGACAGGGATAAACACTGAAGCTTTCTTT	TRBV5-1	TRBD1	TRBJ1-1	.
CASSQANRDTGELFF	TGTGCCAGCAGCCAAGCAAACAGGGACACCGGGGAGCTGTTTTTT	TRBV4-2	.	TRBJ2-2	.
CASSFGGSYNEQFF	TGTGCCAGCAGCTTTGGGGGTAGCTACAATGAGCAGTTCTTC	TRBV7-9	.	TRBJ2-1	many
CSATLRDPYEQYF	TGCAGTGCTACGCTCCGGGACCCTTACGAGCAGTACTTC	TRBV20-1	.	TRBJ2-7	many
CAISETADYEQYF	TGTGCCATCAGTGAGACCGCAGACTACGAGCAGTACTTC	TRBV10-3	.	TRBJ2-7	.
CASSVSTSHGTGELFF	TGTGCCAGCAGCGTCTCGACTAGCCATGGCACCGGGGAGCTGTTTTTT	TRBV9	TRBD2	TRBJ2-2	.
CASSPRQATREPYGYTF	TGTGCCAGCAGTCCCCGACAGGCCACCCGCGAACCTTATGGCTACACCTTC	TRBV12-3/TRBV12-4	.	TRBJ1-2	.
CASSPDRYNEKLFF	TGCGCCAGCAGCCCCGACAGATATAATGAAAAACTGTTTTTT	TRBV4-3	.	TRBJ1-4	few
CASSLDWGHNTEAFF	TGTGCCAGCAGCTTAGATTGGGGGCACAACACTGAAGCTTTCTTT	TRBV7-9	.	TRBJ1-1	.
CASSLAYTGELFF	TGCGCCAGCAGCTTGGCCTATACCGGGGAGCTGTTTTTT	TRBV5-1	.	TRBJ2-2	many
CASSSQPPKRSFYGYTF	TGTGCCAGCAGTTCCCAACCCCCCAAAAGGTCCTTCTATGGCTACACCTTC	TRBV12-3/TRBV12-4	.	TRBJ1-2	.
CASSYSGSYEQYF	TGTGCCAGCAGTTACTCGGGCTCCTACGAGCAGTACTTC	TRBV6-5	.	TRBJ2-7	.
CAIKGVNNTEAFF	TGTGCCATCAAGGGGGTCAACAACACTGAAGCTTTCTTT	TRBV10-3	.	TRBJ1-1	.
CASSPFGQRSGETQYF	TGCGCCAGCAGCCCCTTCGGTCAGAGGTCGGGAGAGACCCAGTACTTC	TRBV5-1	.	TRBJ2-5	.
CASSYRGLRGYTF	TGTGCCAGCAGTTACAGGGGGCTCCGGGGCTACACCTTC	TRBV6-6	TRBD1	TRBJ1-2	few
CSARARQTYEQYF	TGCAGTGCTAGAGCTCGTCAAACCTACGAGCAGTACTTC	TRBV20-1	.	TRBJ2-7	few
CASSVLQREQFF	TGTGCCAGCAGCGTTTTACAGCGGGAGCAGTTCTTC	TRBV11-2	.	TRBJ2-1	many
CATSDPRDRGGDTQYF	TGTGCCACCAGTGACCCTAGGGACAGGGGGGGAGATACGCAGTATTTT	TRBV24-1	TRBD1	TRBJ2-3	many
CASSSTGVREKLFF	TGTGCCAGCAGCTCGACAGGGGTTCGGGAAAAACTGTTTTTT	TRBV5-5	TRBD1	TRBJ1-4	.
CASSHTRGQGADGYTF	TGCGCCAGCAGCCACACGCGAGGTCAGGGGGCGGACGGCTACACCTTC	TRBV4-3	TRBD1	TRBJ1-2	few
CASSLSTGQGASYTF	TGTGCCAGCAGCCTAAGTACCGGACAGGGGGCCTCCTACACCTTC	TRBV7-9	TRBD1	TRBJ1-2	.
CASSSPVGSGETQYF	TGTGCCAGCAGCTCACCAGTGGGAAGTGGGGAGACCCAGTACTTC	TRBV7-9	.	TRBJ2-5	.
CASSQESGSTRPRDIQYF	TGCGCCAGCAGCCAAGAATCAGGTTCTACTCGTCCACGGGACATTCAGTACTTC	TRBV4-1	.	TRBJ2-4	few
CASSLMVGIDEQFF	TGTGCCAGCAGCTTAATGGTAGGGATCGATGAGCAGTTCTTC	TRBV7-3	.	TRBJ2-1	.